Following are 28 T cell receptor beta chains from one sample sequenced in a study of shared clonotypes between healthy human individuals. Generated by immunoSEQ multiplex PCR, the TCRdb table keeps only in-frame clones and is missing some. The profile shows a few million clones, roughly nine tenths of them singletons. Source material: naive CD4+ T cells sorted from blood. Subset in this sample: CD45RA+ positively selected. All receptors come from a man aged 18 to 29 in good health.

CDR3 amino acids: CAIGGGMEQYF. CDR3 bases: TGTGCCATCGGTGGAGGGATGGAGCAGTATTTT. V gene TRBV10-3 combines with J gene TRBJ2-3; D is perhaps TRBD2 (6 bases). There are 11 residues in the CDR3. Deletions cut 8 bases from V and 11 bases from J, with 14 bases between. Germline V lookup: CDR1 ENHRY, CDR2 SYGVKD.

V gene TRBV11-2 combines with J gene TRBJ1-3; 10 bases map to TRBD1. Trimming cost V 5 bases and J 8 bases; bases outside gene matches: 9. CDR1 is SGHAT and CDR2 is FQNNGV in the germline V gene. This CDR3 has 15 amino acids. The CDR3 sequence: CASSLSWTGGYTIYF. DNA for the CDR3: TGTGCCAGCAGCCTTTCTTGGACAGGGGGTTACACCATATATTTT.

With respect to this clone: This sample includes further DNA sequences coding for the same CDR3. The chain is built from TRBV28 and TRBJ2-5, with 8 nucleotides matching TRBD1. This CDR3 is 13 amino acids long. Germline V gives CDR1 MDHEN, CDR2 SYDVKM. V lost 6 bases to trimming and J lost 5 bases; unmatched junction nucleotides: 5. The CDR3 region is CASRSGGLETQYF. Written as DNA, the CDR3 is TGTGCCAGCAGATCAGGGGGCCTGGAGACCCAGTACTTC.

The chain employs TRBV19 and TRBJ1-2; TRBD1 matches at 9 bases. V lost 4 bases and J lost 6; bases outside the gene matches: 9. CDR3 length equals 15 residues. Germline V lookup: CDR1 LNHDA, CDR2 SQIVND (reference sequence). In DNA, the CDR3 is TGTGCCAGTAGTAGCACAGGACAGGGGAGGAATGGCTACACCTTC. Translation: CASSSTGQGRNGYTF. The full variable domain, in which reference TRBV19 and TRBJ1-2 provide the parts outside the CDR3, is DGGITQSPKYLFRKEGQNVTLSCEQNLNHDAMYWYRQDPGQGLRLIYYSQIVNDFQKGDIAEGYSVSREKKESFPLTVTSAQKNPTAFYLCASSSTGQGRNGYTFGSGTRLTVV.

The V call is TRBV11-2, the J call TRBJ2-7; perhaps TRBD2 as D (5 bases). Per germline, CDR1 SGHAT and CDR2 FQNNGV. The CDR3 extends over 13 amino acids. With 6 bases removed from V and 7 bases from J, the gap between germline ends came to 16 bases. The CDR3 is CASSFSGYREQYF. The CDR3 DNA sequence: TGTGCCAGCAGTTTTTCGGGGTATAGGGAGCAGTACTTC.

V gene TRBV11-2 combines with J gene TRBJ2-1; TRBD1 matches at 9 bases. CDR1 and CDR2 (germline): SGHAT, FQNNGV. With 0 bases clipped from V and 2 bases from J, the junction kept 2 bases outside the gene matches. This CDR3 region has 16 residues. CDR3 DNA sequence: TGTGCCAGCAGCTTAGAACAGGGGGCAGCCTACAATGAGCAGTTCTTC. Translated: CASSLEQGAAYNEQFF. Full variable domain (missing parts from reference TRBV11-2 and TRBJ2-1): EAGVAQSPRYKIIEKRQSVAFWCNPISGHATLYWYQQILGQGPKLLIQFQNNGVVDDSQLPKDRFSAERLKGVDSTLKIQPAKLEDSAVYLCASSLEQGAAYNEQFFGPGTRLTVL.

A word on this clone: Other DNA sequences in this sample translate to the same CDR3. The V call is TRBV6-5, the J call TRBJ2-7; D not certain. Germline assignment: CDR1 MNHEY and CDR2 SVGAGI. The CDR3 contains 15 residues. Trimming left V 6 bases short and J 2 bases short, with 17 bases between. As DNA, the CDR3 is TGTGCCAGCAGCGCTGCGTCAGCCGGAACCTACGAGCAGTACTTC. Translated: CASSAASAGTYEQYF.

The chain recombines TRBV10-2 with TRBJ1-1; D call uncertain. This CDR3 spans 14 amino acids. The germline V gene encodes CDR1 WSHSY and CDR2 SAAADI. V was trimmed by 7 bases and J by 0 bases, leaving 12 bases between them. The CDR3 loop is CASIEGNMNTEAFF. The DNA of the CDR3 is TGCGCCAGCATAGAGGGAAACATGAACACTGAAGCTTTCTTT.

V and J are TRBV15 and TRBJ2-5; tentatively, D is TRBD1 (6 bases). Germline V gene data show CDR1 as LNHNV and CDR2 as YYDKDF (reference sequence). V was trimmed by 5 bases and J by 5 bases, leaving 27 bases between them. The CDR3 is 18 amino acids. CDR3 nucleotide sequence: TGTGCCACCAGCCGCAGAGGGTGGTGGCAGCAGCAGGGGGAGACCCAGTACTTC. Its translation: CATSRRGWWQQQGETQYF.

The J gene is TRBJ2-3, the V gene TRBV19; no clear D. Looked up from germline, CDR1 is LNHDA and CDR2 is SQIVND (reference sequence). The CDR3 extends over 16 amino acids. V was shortened by 5 bases and J by 5 bases, with 20 bases between the two germline ends. CDR3 bases: TGTGCCAGTAGTGACCCGTCCCCCTTGTCCAAAGATACGCAGTATTTT. Its translation: CASSDPSPLSKDTQYF.

The chain links TRBV4-1 to TRBJ1-2; no firm D call. Per the germline V gene, CDR1 is MGHRA and CDR2 is YSYEKL. The CDR3 is 16 amino acids. Trimming took off 4 bases at V and 3 bases at J, with 18 bases between the two ends. This CDR3 is CASSLLTPQSDYGYTF. The CDR3 nucleotides are TGCGCCAGCAGCCTCTTAACCCCACAGAGTGACTATGGCTACACCTTC.

The chain links TRBV6-6 to TRBJ2-1; 8 bases line up with TRBD2. The CDR3 runs 16 residues. The V segment lost 6 bases and the J segment 3 bases; nucleotides outside the gene matches: 10. CDR1 and CDR2 (germline): MNHNY, SVGAGI (reference sequence). The CDR3: CASSSSGSGNYNEQFF. CDR3 in DNA: TGTGCCAGCAGCTCCTCCGGTAGCGGGAACTACAATGAGCAGTTCTTC.

On this clone: Other nucleotide sequences from this sample produce the same CDR3. V is TRBV5-4 and J is TRBJ2-5; either TRBD1 or TRBD2 may fit D (5 bases each). This CDR3 has 14 residues. The V gene's germline CDR1 is SGHNT and CDR2 YYREEE (reference sequence). Trimming took 0 bases from V and 5 from J, leaving 11 bases between them. As DNA, the CDR3 is TGTGCCAGCAGCTTGGGAGGGGCGAGGGAGACCCAGTACTTC. Protein product: CASSLGGARETQYF.

This rearrangement joins TRBV5-1 to TRBJ1-2, with TRBD1 identical over 10 bases. Germline trimming cut 4 bases from V and 8 bases from J; bases unmatched to any gene: 8. The CDR3 is made up of 14 amino acids. Germline loops: CDR1 SGHRS, CDR2 YFSETQ. CDR3 coding DNA: TGCGCCAGCAGCGAACGACAGGGGGCGGGCGGCTACACCTTC. It encodes CASSERQGAGGYTF.

The rearrangement uses TRBV2 and TRBJ1-2; D is perhaps TRBD1 (5 bases). V was clipped by 2 bases and J by 6 bases, with 10 bases between them. Germline assignment: CDR1 SNHLY and CDR2 FYNNEI. This CDR3 spans 13 amino acids. The DNA of the CDR3 is TGTGCCAGCAGTGAAAGGTTGGGGCATGGCTACACCTTC. It specifies CASSERLGHGYTF. Full variable domain (remainder filled in from reference TRBV2 and TRBJ1-2): EPEVTQTPSHQVTQMGQEVILRCVPISNHLYFYWYRQILGQKVEFLVSFYNNEISEKSEIFDDQFSVERPDGSNFTLKIRSTKLEDSAMYFCASSERLGHGYTFGSGTRLTVV.

The rearrangement uses TRBV14 and TRBJ2-2, with 7 bases matching TRBD1. Trimming took 2 bases from V and 0 from J; bases not matched to a gene: 3. The CDR3 covers 16 residues. Germline V lookup: CDR1 SGHDN, CDR2 FVKESK. CDR3 sequence: CASSQHRGSNTGELFF. CDR3 nucleotide sequence: TGTGCCAGCAGCCAACACAGGGGATCGAACACCGGGGAGCTGTTTTTT.

This clone has only one observation. The rearrangement links TRBV29-1 to TRBJ1-3; possibly TRBD1 for D (5 bases). V lost 5 bases to trimming and J lost 6 bases, with 14 bases between them. The CDR3 is made up of 13 amino acids. Germline V CDR1 and CDR2: SQVTM, ANQGSEA. The CDR3 region is CSVRGRDENTIYF. The CDR3 DNA follows: TGCAGCGTTAGGGGACGGGACGAAAACACCATATATTTT. Looking up the rest from reference TRBV29-1 and TRBJ1-3 gives the full variable domain: SAVISQKPSRDICQRGTSLTIQCQVDSQVTMMFWYRQQPGQSLTLIATANQGSEATYESGFVIDKFPISRPNLTFSTLTVSNMSPEDSSIYLCSVRGRDENTIYFGEGSWLTVV.

The CDR3 sequence: CASSATGDQPQHF. The CDR3 region has the DNA TGTGCCAGCTCAGCCACAGGGGATCAGCCCCAGCATTTT. This chain connects TRBV18 to TRBJ1-5, with 7 bases aligning to TRBD1. The CDR3 loop spans 13 amino acids. CDR1 and CDR2 from the germline V gene are KGHSH and LQKENI. With V trimmed by 5 bases and J by 5 bases, 3 bases remained unmatched.

This chain joins TRBV7-3 and TRBJ1-6, with no clear D. CDR3 length: 17 amino acids. Germline lookup yields CDR1 SGHTA and CDR2 FQGTGA. V was pared by 7 bases and J by 5 bases, with 21 bases between. CDR3 DNA sequence: TGTGCCAGCAATTACCCAACCTCGAGACACCATAATTCACCCCTCCACTTT. It encodes CASNYPTSRHHNSPLHF.

The rearrangement joins TRBV6-5 to TRBJ1-1; possibly TRBD1 for D (5 bases). The CDR3 covers 15 residues. CDR1 and CDR2 (germline): MNHEY, SVGAGI. Trimming removed 2 bases from V and 3 bases from J, with 13 bases in between. CDR3 coding DNA: TGTGCCAGCAGTTACGGGGGTAAACGTCACACTGAAGCTTTCTTT. Amino acids: CASSYGGKRHTEAFF.

V is TRBV5-8 and J is TRBJ1-3; D is possibly TRBD1 (5 bases). V was shortened by 6 bases and J by 1 base, with 14 bases between the two germline ends. Germline CDR1 is SGHTS and CDR2 is YDEGEE. This CDR3 contains 15 residues. CDR3 sequence reads: CASTSRGGSGNTIYF. In DNA form, the CDR3 reads TGTGCCAGCACCTCGCGGGGGGGTTCTGGAAACACCATATATTTT.

The chain links TRBV11-2 to TRBJ1-3, with D perhaps TRBD1 (5 bases). Per germline, CDR1 SGHAT and CDR2 FQNNGV. The CDR3 runs 13 residues. V was shortened by 8 bases and J by 7 bases, with 15 bases between the two germline ends. The DNA of the CDR3 is TGTGCCAGCTCCCCAGGCAGGGCGAACACCATATATTTT. Translation: CASSPGRANTIYF.

CDR3 nucleotides: TGTGCCTGGCGGGAGGGCGCAGATACGCAGTATTTT. This codes for CAWREGADTQYF. The genes are TRBV30 and TRBJ2-3; TRBD2 agrees at 8 bases. CDR3 length: 12 residues. Germline trimming cut 5 bases from V and 4 bases from J; bases unmatched to any gene: 2. Per germline, CDR1 GTSNPN and CDR2 SVGIG (reference sequence).

For the CDR3, the DNA is TGTGCCTGGAGACTCACAGGGCTCTGGGAGCTGTTTTTT. Protein sequence: CAWRLTGLWELFF. The chain recombines TRBV30 with TRBJ2-2; a possible D gene is TRBD1 (6 bases). Germline V lookup: CDR1 GTSNPN, CDR2 SVGIG (reference sequence). This CDR3 comprises 13 residues. The ends were cut back, 3 bases at V and 9 bases at J, with 14 bases in the middle. The whole variable domain, filled in from reference TRBV30 and TRBJ2-2, reads SQTIHQWPATLVQPVGSPLSLECTVEGTSNPNLYWYRQAAGRGLQLLFYSVGIGQISSEVPQNLSASRPQDRQFILSSKKLLLSDSGFYLCAWRLTGLWELFFGEGSRLTVL.

The V call is TRBV6-1, the J call TRBJ2-7; D may match TRBD1 or TRBD2 (5 bases each). The CDR3 runs 14 residues. From germline, CDR1 is MNHNS and CDR2 SASEGT. The V end lost 3 bases, the J end lost 9 bases, and 18 bases lay between the germline ends. The CDR3 region is CASSDRGASFVQYF. The CDR3 region has the DNA TGTGCCAGCAGTGACAGAGGGGCGAGCTTTGTGCAGTACTTC.

In the case of this clone: Other DNA sequences of this sample code for an identical CDR3. The chain couples TRBV18 to TRBJ1-1, with 7 nucleotides matching TRBD1. The CDR3 consists of 13 residues. J lost 5 bases, V lost 3 bases, and 3 bases had no gene match. Germline assignment: CDR1 KGHSH and CDR2 LQKENI. This CDR3 is CASSPKTGTEAFF. CDR3 sequence (DNA): TGTGCCAGCTCACCCAAGACAGGGACTGAAGCTTTCTTT.

V and J are TRBV10-3 and TRBJ2-1; TRBD2 matches at 11 bases. The CDR3 totals 13 residues. Trimming removed 3 bases from V and 12 bases from J; junction bases left unmatched: 4. The germline V gene encodes CDR1 ENHRY and CDR2 SYGVKD. CDR3 sequence (DNA): TGTGCCATCAGTGATTCAGGACTAGCGGGGCAGTTCTTC. Encoded protein: CAISDSGLAGQFF.

This chain joins TRBV5-4 and TRBJ2-5; D remains ambiguous. This CDR3 comprises 14 residues. CDR1 is SGHNT, CDR2 YYREEE, per germline (reference sequence). V lost 2 bases, J lost 4 bases, and 12 bases lay in between. Here the CDR3 reads CASSLDRIPETQYF. Here the CDR3 DNA reads TGTGCCAGCAGCTTAGACCGGATCCCAGAGACCCAGTACTTC.